These T cell receptor beta chains were read from a single sample in a study of blood T cell repertoires in COVID-19. Sequencing used immunoSEQ multiplex PCR; TCRdb keeps in-frame clones, though not all of them. The sample holds around 230,000 clones, approximately 82% seen once. The sample taken for sequencing was PBMCs or T cells enriched from blood (not recorded which). The receptors here all came from a man in his forties who had recovered from COVID-19. CDR3s include the opening cysteine and the closing phenylalanine or tryptophan. The D gene is left open where the match is weak. Clone size is not always given. Where it is, it says once, few, many or a class for expanded clones.

abundance	d_gene	v_gene	j_gene	CDR3aa	CDR3nt
.	.	TRBV18	TRBJ2-2	CASRDGVNTGELFF	TGTGCCAGCCGAGACGGGGTGAACACCGGGGAGCTGTTTTTT
.	.	TRBV27	TRBJ1-1	CASSRTLRTEAFF	TGTGCCAGCTCCCGGACTCTGCGGACTGAAGCTTTCTTT
.	.	TRBV27	TRBJ2-3	CASSFRRRTPTDTQYF	TGTGCCAGCAGTTTTAGGAGGAGGACTCCCACAGATACGCAGTATTTT
.	TRBD2	TRBV19	TRBJ2-7	CASTTTSGGGLEQYF	TGTGCCAGTACCACGACTAGCGGGGGGGGCCTGGAGCAGTACTTC
.	TRBD2	TRBV5-1	TRBJ2-1	CASSLGAGGTYNEQFF	TGCGCCAGCAGCTTGGGAGCGGGAGGGACCTACAATGAGCAGTTCTTC
.	TRBD2	TRBV5-5	TRBJ2-3	CASSLGHSGGAWDTQYF	TGTGCCAGCAGCTTGGGACATAGCGGGGGGGCGTGGGATACGCAGTATTTT
.	TRBD1	TRBV28	TRBJ1-5	CASSEGNRGHNQPQHF	TGTGCCAGCAGTGAGGGGAACAGGGGGCACAATCAGCCCCAGCATTTT
once	TRBD1	TRBV4-1	TRBJ2-7	CASSSRTGLNEQYF	TGCGCCAGCAGCTCCCGGACAGGGCTCAACGAGCAGTACTTC
.	.	TRBV10-2	TRBJ1-2	CASSEGEGGETF	TGCGCCAGCAGTGAGGGTGAAGGCGGGGAGACCTTC
.	TRBD1	TRBV4-1	TRBJ1-4	CASYGTGNEKLFF	TGCGCCAGCTACGGGACAGGGAATGAAAAACTGTTTTTT
.	TRBD1	TRBV3-1/TRBV3-2	TRBJ1-2	CASSQQPGQGYGYTF	TGTGCCAGCAGCCAACAGCCGGGACAGGGCTATGGCTACACCTTC
.	TRBD1	TRBV11-2	TRBJ2-1	CASSLNWGQGSEQFF	TGTGCCAGCAGCTTAAATTGGGGACAGGGTTCTGAGCAGTTCTTC
.	.	TRBV5-4	TRBJ1-3	CATRGQFSGNTIYF	TGTGCCACCCGAGGACAGTTCTCTGGAAACACCATATATTTT
.	TRBD1	TRBV27	TRBJ1-4	CASSSGGSNEKLFF	TGTGCCAGCAGTTCAGGGGGGAGCAATGAAAAACTGTTTTTT
.	TRBD1	TRBV19	TRBJ1-6	CASSIQGADNSPLHF	TGTGCCAGTAGTATACAGGGGGCGGACAATTCACCCCTCCACTTT
.	.	TRBV4-3	TRBJ1-6	CASSQDGQGMDSPLHF	TGCGCCAGCAGCCAAGACGGCCAGGGGATGGATTCACCCCTCCACTTT
few	.	TRBV29-1	TRBJ1-1	CSGGRGNTEAFF	TGCAGCGGTGGGAGGGGGAACACTGAAGCTTTCTTT
.	.	TRBV5-4	TRBJ1-2	CASSSSGALNYGYTF	TGTGCCAGCAGCTCGTCGGGAGCGCTTAACTATGGCTACACCTTC
.	TRBD1	TRBV5-1	TRBJ2-7	CASSYHGQGESLYSYEQYF	TGCGCCAGCAGCTACCATGGACAGGGGGAAAGTTTATACTCCTACGAGCAGTACTTC
.	TRBD1	TRBV5-4	TRBJ1-6	CASSLGVGQGASPLHF	TGTGCCAGCAGCTTGGGTGTCGGGCAGGGGGCATCACCCCTCCACTTT
.	.	TRBV2	TRBJ1-5	CASSESRGQPQHF	TGTGCCAGCAGTGAAAGCAGGGGTCAGCCCCAGCATTTT
few	TRBD1	TRBV12-3/TRBV12-4	TRBJ1-1	CASSEQGWAGAFF	TGTGCCAGCAGTGAACAGGGGTGGGCAGGAGCTTTCTTT
.	TRBD1	TRBV28	TRBJ1-1	CASKFRGLSEAFF	TGTGCCAGCAAATTCAGGGGGCTAAGTGAAGCTTTCTTT
.	.	TRBV5-1	TRBJ1-3	CASSLGAISSGNTIYF	TGCGCCAGCAGCTTGGGGGCGATTAGCTCTGGAAACACCATATATTTT
.	.	TRBV19	TRBJ1-5	CASNTGHQPQHF	TGTGCCAGTAACACAGGACATCAGCCCCAGCATTTT
.	.	TRBV5-1	TRBJ2-5	CASSLGGQGLQETQYF	TGCGCCAGCAGCTTGGGGGGGCAGGGCCTACAAGAGACCCAGTACTTC
few	TRBD1	TRBV28	TRBJ2-7	CASSVGTDYEQYF	TGTGCCAGCAGTGTGGGGACAGATTACGAGCAGTACTTC
.	TRBD1	TRBV28	TRBJ1-1	CASSVGTGPLAEAFF	TGTGCCAGCAGTGTCGGGACAGGTCCCCTCGCTGAAGCTTTCTTT
.	.	TRBV5-4	TRBJ1-6	CASSLRDTYNSPLHF	TGTGCCAGCAGCTTACGGGACACCTATAATTCACCCCTCCACTTT
.	.	TRBV9	TRBJ2-7	CASSPLAGSSYEQYF	TGTGCCAGCAGCCCACTGGCAGGTAGCTCCTACGAGCAGTACTTC
.	TRBD2	TRBV7-9	TRBJ2-4	CASSLARDYGKNIQYF	TGTGCCAGCAGCTTGGCCAGGGACTACGGCAAAAACATTCAGTACTTC
.	.	TRBV3-1/TRBV3-2	TRBJ1-6	CASSQEGGSPLHF	TGTGCCAGCAGCCAGGAGGGAGGGTCACCCCTCCACTTT
.	.	TRBV7-2	TRBJ1-1	CASSFQTGNTEAFF	TGTGCCAGCAGCTTTCAAACAGGGAACACTGAAGCTTTCTTT
.	.	TRBV28	TRBJ1-5	CASSLYKQGRQPQHF	TGTGCCAGCAGTCTATATAAACAGGGCCGTCAGCCCCAGCATTTT
.	.	TRBV5-5	TRBJ2-3	CASSWTADTQYF	TGTGCCAGCAGCTGGACAGCCGATACGCAGTATTTT
.	.	TRBV7-9	TRBJ2-7	CASSLDRVYEQYF	TGTGCCAGCAGCTTAGACAGGGTCTACGAGCAGTACTTC
.	.	TRBV7-2	TRBJ2-3	CASSIMLADTQYF	TGTGCCAGCAGCATTATGTTAGCAGATACGCAGTATTTT
.	TRBD2	TRBV5-5	TRBJ2-5	CASSYLTSGRKETQYF	TGTGCCAGCAGCTACTTGACTAGCGGGAGAAAAGAGACCCAGTACTTC
.	TRBD2	TRBV2	TRBJ2-7	CARSSGTSYEQYF	TGTGCCAGATCGAGCGGGACGTCCTACGAGCAGTACTTC
.	TRBD1	TRBV28	TRBJ1-1	CASRLQGALNTEAFF	TGTGCCAGCAGACTACAGGGGGCGCTGAACACTGAAGCTTTCTTT